This T cell receptor (beta chain) is from a study of blood T cell repertoires in COVID-19. As for the study in general: The United States, Italy and Spain supplied acute and convalescent COVID-19 samples. Nucleic acid was either cDNA or gDNA, and it came from T cells, B-cell-depleted T cells, or PBMCs.

As originally analysed: Using reference gene primer amplification, nucleated cell counts were estimated. The assay was immunoSEQ multiplex PCR, and TCRdb's table has in-frame clones only and misses some. V and J calls and clone size are given by that table; D and trimming were obtained from the DNA. Altogether fewer than 110,000 clones are present, around 80% being singletons, with the ten largest covering around 4.5%. The sample holds one count of this clone. CDR1 SEHNR and CDR2 FQNEAQ come from the germline V gene (reference sequence). Trimming shortened V by 5 bases and J by 3 bases, and 13 bases separated the two germline ends. The CDR3 contains 15 residues.

The sample taken for sequencing was peripheral blood. The gene calls are TRBV7-9 and TRBJ2-2; a possible D gene is TRBD2 (6 bases). The source of this sequence is a man in his 70s with acute or convalescent COVID-19. CDR3 region: CASSRPGVDTGELFF. The DNA of the CDR3 is TGTGCCAGCAGCCGACCGGGAGTTGACACCGGGGAGCTGTTTTTT.